This TCR beta chain is from a study of blood T cell repertoires in COVID-19. For the study at large: PBMCs, B-cell-depleted T cells, or T cells provided the cDNA or gDNA that made up the material.

Participants were aged about 18 to 90 years, lived in 25 or so US areas, and enrolled virtually. This clone was detected only once. Original analysis: It was from reference gene primer amplification that nucleated cell counts were estimated. The assay was immunoSEQ multiplex PCR, and TCRdb's table has in-frame clones only and misses some. V and J calls and clone size are those listed in that table; D and trimming were worked out from the DNA. The data contain hundreds of thousands of clones, 86% of them singletons. The CDR3 is 14 residues long. Trimming at V came to 10 bases and at J to 2 bases, leaving 8 bases not matched to a gene. CDR1 SEHNR and CDR2 FQNEAQ come from the germline V gene (reference sequence).

Sequencing used PBMCs or T cells enriched from blood (not recorded which). The chain recombines TRBV7-9 with TRBJ1-2, with TRBD1 matching over 9 bases. The sequence was obtained from a woman aged 40 to 50 with acute COVID-19. The CDR3 spells CATTGGQGNYGYTF. CDR3 bases: TGTGCCACAACGGGGGGACAGGGCAACTATGGCTACACCTTC. Together with reference TRBV7-9 and TRBJ1-2, the CDR3 gives the full variable domain: DTGVSQNPRHKITKRGQNVTFRCDPISEHNRLYWYRQTLGQGPEFLTYFQNEAQLEKSRLLSDRFSAERPKGSFSTLEIQRTEQGDSAMYLCATTGGQGNYGYTFGSGTRLTVV.